Each of the 20 T cell receptor beta chains below was sequenced from the same sample in a study of early T cells in non-severe SARS-CoV-2 infection. TCRdb re-called the 5' RACE reads through MiXCR, storing one row per CDR3 protein. The table shows roughly 110,000 distinct CDR3 sequences, with 11% occurring only once. Sequencing was carried out using whole blood. The receptors shown here come from an adult who was a healthcare worker with PCR-confirmed SARS-CoV-2 infection or an uninfected control (not recorded which).

In its sample, this clonotype was seen many times. CDR3 loop: CSARLRLAGREQYF. The CDR3 bases are TGCAGTGCTCGTTTGAGACTAGCGGGGCGTGAGCAGTACTTC. The chain is built from TRBV20-1 and TRBJ2-7; 11 nucleotides align to TRBD2. This CDR3 comprises 14 residues. With 5 bases clipped from V and 7 bases from J, the junction kept 10 bases outside the gene matches. The germline V gene encodes CDR1 DFQATT and CDR2 SNEGSKA (reference sequence).

This clonotype has more than one count but fewer than ten. The chain's CDR3 is CASSSGTGVVMGDSPLHF. DNA of the CDR3: TGTGCCAGCAGCTCCGGGACAGGGGTCGTGATGGGGGATTCACCCCTCCACTTT. This chain links TRBV5-5 with TRBJ1-6; 10 bases are a match to TRBD1. Germline loops: CDR1 SGHKS, CDR2 YYEKEE (reference sequence). V was pared by 3 bases and J by 8 bases, with 14 bases of the junction left unmatched. The CDR3 contains 18 residues.

This clonotype was seen more than once but under ten times. The chain couples TRBV3-1 to TRBJ2-3, with TRBD2 matching over 10 bases. The V gene's germline CDR1 is LGHDT and CDR2 YNNKEL (reference sequence). The ends lost 5 bases at V and 5 bases at J; junction bases unmatched: 13. The CDR3 runs to 17 residues. The CDR3 DNA reads as TGTGCCAGCAGCTCCCGGACTAGCGGCAAGGTCGGAGATACGCAGTATTTT. Translation gives CASSSRTSGKVGDTQYF.

This clonotype was detected only a few times. The chain uses TRBV28 and TRBJ1-6, with D uncertain. V lost 3 bases and J 10 bases, leaving 10 bases between the germline ends. Germline CDR1 is MDHEN and CDR2 is SYDVKM. The CDR3 length is 13 residues. For the CDR3, the DNA is TGTGCCAGCAGTTTGGGCTCAGAATCACCCCTCCACTTT. Translated, it gives CASSLGSESPLHF.

About this clonotype itself: Possible read error: a much larger clone is one base away. This CDR3 is missing its conserved last phenylalanine or tryptophan, likely due to a read error. V and J are TRBV7-9 and TRBJ1-2; D might be TRBD1 (5 bases). V was pared by 4 bases and J by 6 bases, with 15 bases between. CDR3 length equals 14 residues. Germline V gives CDR1 SEHNR, CDR2 FQNEAQ (reference sequence). This CDR3 reads CASSSIRGAHGYTS. The CDR3 DNA reads as TGTGCCAGCAGCTCTATAAGGGGAGCGCATGGCTACACCTCC.

V usage is TRBV13 and J usage is TRBJ2-7; TRBD2 is a possible D gene (6 bases). V gave up 0 bases and J gave up 6 bases, with 12 bases separating them. The CDR3 length is 14 residues. The germline CDR1 and CDR2 sequences are PRHDT and FYEKMQ (reference sequence). The CDR3 DNA follows: TGTGCCAGCAGCTTAGGCCAGCGAGCGGGCGAGCAGTACTTC. Its protein is CASSLGQRAGEQYF.

Only a few counts were recorded for this clonotype. J is TRBJ2-1 and V is TRBV7-9, with TRBD2 identical over 11 bases. The CDR3 spans 15 residues. The germline gives CDR1 SEHNR, CDR2 FQNEAQ (reference sequence). The junction had 2 bases not matched to a gene; V was cut back by 5 bases and J by 2 bases. The CDR3 nucleotides are TGTGCCAGCAGCCCACTAGCGGGAGCCTACAATGAGCAGTTCTTC. Residues: CASSPLAGAYNEQFF.

This clonotype came up many times. The V call is TRBV29-1, the J call TRBJ1-5; 8 bases are shared with TRBD1. Germline CDR1 is SQVTM and CDR2 is ANQGSEA. V was pared by 4 bases and J by 7 bases, with 9 bases of the junction left unmatched. CDR3 length: 14 amino acids. In DNA form, the CDR3 reads TGCAGCGTTGCTGCGGGACAGGAAGGGCAGCCCCAGCATTTT. Its protein is CSVAAGQEGQPQHF. The full variable domain, completed using reference TRBV29-1 and TRBJ1-5, is SAVISQKPSRDICQRGTSLTIQCQVDSQVTMMFWYRQQPGQSLTLIATANQGSEATYESGFVIDKFPISRPNLTFSTLTVSNMSPEDSSIYLCSVAAGQEGQPQHFGDGTRLSIL.

This clonotype was observed at least ten times. CDR3 nucleotide sequence: TGTGCCTGGAGTGTATGGGACACTGAAGCTTTCTTT. Residues: CAWSVWDTEAFF. The J gene is TRBJ1-1, the V gene TRBV30; D uncertain. Germline CDR1 is GTSNPN and CDR2 is SVGIG (reference sequence). CDR3 length: 12 amino acids. Trimming took 0 bases from V and 3 from J, leaving 5 bases between them.

This clonotype has at least ten counts. V usage is TRBV4-1 and J usage is TRBJ1-5; D call uncertain. V dropped 0 bases and J dropped 2 bases, with 8 bases sitting between them. Per the germline V gene, CDR1 is MGHRA and CDR2 is YSYEKL. The CDR3 consists of 15 residues. The CDR3 loop is CASSQDRGRNQPQHF. The CDR3 nucleotides read TGCGCCAGCAGCCAAGATCGTGGGCGCAATCAGCCCCAGCATTTT.

This clonotype was observed a handful of times. The rearrangement uses TRBV9 and TRBJ2-1, with D possibly matching TRBD2 (5 bases). CDR3 length: 13 amino acids. Trimming stripped 6 bases from V and 10 bases from J, with 17 bases between. Germline assignment: CDR1 SGDLS and CDR2 YYNGEE. The chain's CDR3 is CASNRPGTGEQFF. CDR3 DNA: TGTGCCAGCAACCGGCCGGGAACGGGGGAGCAGTTCTTC.

The sample holds a few counts of this clonotype. The chain has TRBV28 and TRBJ2-1; 10 bases line up with TRBD2. With V trimmed by 5 bases and J by 0 bases, 7 bases remained unmatched. The CDR3 runs to 17 residues. Germline CDR1 reads MDHEN; CDR2 reads SYDVKM. The CDR3 nucleotides read TGTGCCAGCAGTCAAGCCGCTAGCGGGAGCTCCTACAATGAGCAGTTCTTC. It encodes CASSQAASGSSYNEQFF.

The genes are TRBV29-1 and TRBJ2-5; a weak D match, TRBD2 (5 bases). The CDR3 runs to 14 residues. Between the trimmed V and J ends, which lost 2 bases and 4 bases, there was a span of 14 bases. CDR1 and CDR2 (germline): SQVTM, ANQGSEA. CDR3 protein: CSVEFGENGETQYF. DNA of the CDR3: TGCAGCGTTGAATTCGGGGAGAACGGAGAGACCCAGTACTTC.

This clonotype was seen a handful of times. This rearrangement joins TRBV14 to TRBJ2-5; 9 nucleotides match TRBD2. This CDR3 spans 16 amino acids. Trimming at V came to 1 base and at J to 8 bases, leaving 11 bases not matched to a gene. Germline assignment: CDR1 SGHDN and CDR2 FVKESK. This chain's CDR3 is CASSQASSGMERTQYF. The CDR3, as DNA: TGTGCCAGCAGCCAAGCTTCTAGCGGGATGGAAAGAACCCAGTACTTC.

There are many counts of this clonotype. This chain links TRBV12-3 or TRBV12-4 with TRBJ2-1; a possible D gene is TRBD1 (5 bases). V was clipped by 4 bases and J by 8 bases, with 18 bases between them. CDR3 length: 15 residues. DNA for the CDR3: TGTGCCAGCAGTTCCCCCACGGCTGAAGGGGATGAGCAGTTCTTC. Protein: CASSSPTAEGDEQFF.

The table lists this clonotype with a few counts. This chain links TRBV5-5 with TRBJ1-1; TRBD1 aligns across 8 bases. Unmatched junction bases numbered 5, after V lost 4 bases and J lost 6 bases. The CDR3 is made up of 13 amino acids. Germline V CDR1 and CDR2: SGHKS, YYEKEE (reference sequence). The CDR3 loop is CASSATGAAEAFF. CDR3 nucleotide sequence: TGTGCCAGCAGCGCGACAGGGGCAGCTGAAGCTTTCTTT. Combining the CDR3 with reference TRBV5-5 and TRBJ1-1 gives the whole variable domain DAGVTQSPTHLIKTRGQQVTLRCSPISGHKSVSWYQQVLGQGPQFIFQYYEKEERGRGNFPDRFSARQFPNYSSELNVNALLLGDSALYLCASSATGAAEAFFGQGTRLTVV.

This clonotype was recorded at least ten times. The genes are TRBV11-2 and TRBJ2-2; D remains unclear. V shed 5 bases and J shed 7 bases, with 14 bases lying between them. Germline V gene sequence: CDR1 SGHAT, CDR2 FQNNGV. This CDR3 region has 14 residues. The CDR3 sequence: CASSTPRVSGELFF. CDR3 nucleotides: TGTGCCAGCAGCACACCTAGGGTCAGCGGGGAGCTGTTTTTT.

This clonotype showed up many times. The rearrangement uses TRBV7-9 and TRBJ1-1; D unclear. There are 12 residues in the CDR3. V was shortened by 4 bases and J by 8 bases, with 11 bases between the two germline ends. Germline V gene sequence: CDR1 SEHNR, CDR2 FQNEAQ (reference sequence). CDR3 nucleotides: TGTGCCAGCAGCTCTCGAGCTCTAGAAGCTTTCTTT. Its translation is CASSSRALEAFF.

The sample holds many counts of this clonotype. The V and J genes are TRBV12-3 or TRBV12-4 and TRBJ2-5; the D gene is possibly TRBD1 (7 bases). V was trimmed by 4 bases and J by 4 bases, leaving 16 bases between them. CDR3 length equals 15 residues. CDR3: CASSSTTGRSETQYF. In DNA, the CDR3 is TGTGCCAGCAGTTCGACGACAGGGAGGTCAGAGACCCAGTACTTC.

The chain combines TRBV29-1 with TRBJ2-7, with D uncertain. Germline V gene data show CDR1 as SQVTM and CDR2 as ANQGSEA. The CDR3 totals 11 residues. V was clipped by 8 bases and J by 2 bases, with 10 bases between them. The chain's CDR3 is CSSHRAYEQYF. Here the CDR3 DNA reads TGCAGCTCCCACCGGGCCTACGAGCAGTACTTC.